One TCR beta chain is described in this entry. Antigen unknown. The data were produced by immunoSEQ multiplex PCR, yet TCRdb's version contains in-frame clones alone and is incomplete. The sample lists about 16,000 clones, approximately 94% seen once, with about 3.4% in the top ten. This record belongs to a study of T cell repertoires in ileal Crohn's disease. The overall study: About half received postoperative treatment, some 11 with thiopurines and roughly 20 anti-TNF. Notes on the study in general: High-frequency clones were more common in sorted CD8 than CD4 cells.

J gave up 6 bases and V 3 bases, and 10 bases lay outside the gene matches. CDR3 size: 15 residues. Looked up from germline, CDR1 is SGHKS and CDR2 is YYEKEE (reference sequence). V and J are TRBV5-5 and TRBJ2-7; 9 bases are a match to TRBD1. The sample taken for sequencing was ileal tissue. The clonotype comes from an adult with Crohn's disease. The CDR3 nucleotides read TGTGCCAGCAGCTGGACACAGGGGGCTAAATTCGAGCAGTACTTC. Protein product: CASSWTQGAKFEQYF.